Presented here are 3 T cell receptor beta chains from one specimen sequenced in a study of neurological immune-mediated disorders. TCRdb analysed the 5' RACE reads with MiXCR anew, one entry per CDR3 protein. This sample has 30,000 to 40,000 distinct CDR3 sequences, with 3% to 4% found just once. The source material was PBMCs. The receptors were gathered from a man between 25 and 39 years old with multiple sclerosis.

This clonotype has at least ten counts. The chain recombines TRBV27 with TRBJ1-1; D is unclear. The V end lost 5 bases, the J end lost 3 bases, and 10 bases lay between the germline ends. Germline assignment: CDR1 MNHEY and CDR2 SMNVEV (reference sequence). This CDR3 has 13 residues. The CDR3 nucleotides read TGTGCCAGCAGTCACACCTGGGACACTGAAGCTTTCTTT. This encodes CASSHTWDTEAFF.

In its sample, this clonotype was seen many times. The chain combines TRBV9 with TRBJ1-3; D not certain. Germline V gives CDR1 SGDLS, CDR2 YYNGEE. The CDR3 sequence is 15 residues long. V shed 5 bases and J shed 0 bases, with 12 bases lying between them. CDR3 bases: TGTGCCAGCAGGAGGAATGGGAGCTCTGGAAACACCATATATTTT. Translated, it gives CASRRNGSSGNTIYF.

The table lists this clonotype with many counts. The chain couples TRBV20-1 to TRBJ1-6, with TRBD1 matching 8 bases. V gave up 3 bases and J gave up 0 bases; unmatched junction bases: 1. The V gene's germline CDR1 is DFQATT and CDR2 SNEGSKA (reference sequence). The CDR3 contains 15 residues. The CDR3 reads CSARGQDSYNSPLHF. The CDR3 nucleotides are TGCAGTGCTAGGGGACAGGACTCCTATAATTCACCCCTCCACTTT.